Following are 10 T cell receptor beta chains from one sample sequenced in a study of technical replicates of blood from a handful of donors (dated by TCRdb to 2017 to 2019). Library preparation used the immunoSEQ multiplex PCR assay. The immuneACCESS repertoire file appears here via TCRdb, limited to in-frame rearrangements. These files lack a portion of the clones; in checked studies, under half of the deficit traces to unresolved V genes, and the cause of the others is not known. A total of around 76,000 clones appear in this sample, roughly 92% of them only once. The ten largest make up 0.4% to 0.5% of the sample. The material sequenced was T cells isolated from PBMCs. These receptors all stem from a human donor in good health.

This clone was observed once. V usage is TRBV28 and J usage is TRBJ2-5; tentative D call: TRBD1 (5 bases). Germline loops: CDR1 MDHEN, CDR2 SYDVKM. CDR3 length: 15 amino acids. Trimming stripped 2 bases from V and 2 bases from J, with 12 bases between. CDR3 residues: CASSLIFTGQETQYF. The CDR3 nucleotides are TGTGCCAGCAGTTTAATATTCACAGGACAAGAGACCCAGTACTTC.

V and J are TRBV6-1 and TRBJ1-5; D unresolved. V was clipped by 2 bases and J by 5 bases, with 16 bases between them. Looked up from germline, CDR1 is MNHNS and CDR2 is SASEGT. The CDR3 length is 16 residues. This CDR3 is CASSEFSRDIYQPQHF. DNA of the CDR3: TGTGCCAGCAGTGAATTTTCCCGGGATATCTATCAGCCCCAGCATTTT.

J is TRBJ2-5 and V is TRBV5-1; D possibly corresponds to TRBD2 (5 bases). CDR1 and CDR2 from the germline V gene are SGHRS and YFSETQ. The CDR3 consists of 17 residues. V was trimmed by 0 bases and J by 5 bases, leaving 20 bases between them. This CDR3 is CASSLAIGRERTETQYF. The CDR3, as DNA: TGCGCCAGCAGCTTGGCTATAGGTAGGGAGCGGACCGAGACCCAGTACTTC.

This clone was found a few times. The V and J genes are TRBV19 and TRBJ1-2, with 8 bases aligning to TRBD1. CDR3 length: 17 amino acids. The trim removed 6 bases at V and 2 bases at J, leaving 14 bases unmatched. Germline CDR1 and CDR2: LNHDA and SQIVND (reference sequence). The CDR3 coding sequence is TGTGCCAGTAGAATCCGCCTGGACAGGGAAAAAAACTATGGCTACACCTTC. Protein product: CASRIRLDREKNYGYTF. The full variable domain, completed using reference TRBV19 and TRBJ1-2, is DGGITQSPKYLFRKEGQNVTLSCEQNLNHDAMYWYRQDPGQGLRLIYYSQIVNDFQKGDIAEGYSVSREKKESFPLTVTSAQKNPTAFYLCASRIRLDREKNYGYTFGSGTRLTVV.

The chain uses TRBV10-3 and TRBJ2-5, with 9 bases that match TRBD1. From germline, CDR1 is ENHRY and CDR2 SYGVKD. This CDR3 has 14 residues. Trimming removed 3 bases from V and 5 bases from J; junction bases left unmatched: 4. CDR3 amino acids: CAISELTGGETQYF. The CDR3, as DNA: TGTGCCATCAGTGAACTGACAGGGGGTGAGACCCAGTACTTC.

The V and J genes are TRBV11-3 and TRBJ2-7; the match to TRBD2 covers 9 bases. The junction had 5 bases not matched to a gene; V was cut back by 4 bases and J by 7 bases. This CDR3 is built from 13 residues. Germline CDR1 reads SGHNT; CDR2 reads YENEEA. CDR3 loop: CASSWGAGGEQYF. CDR3 sequence (DNA): TGTGCCAGCAGCTGGGGCGCGGGAGGGGAGCAGTACTTC.

The CDR3 sequence: CASSVDEEDTEAFF. As DNA, the CDR3 is TGTGCCAGCAGTGTAGATGAGGAGGACACTGAAGCTTTCTTT. The gene calls are TRBV25-1 and TRBJ1-1; D not resolved. The CDR3 spans 14 residues. Germline CDR1 and CDR2: MGHDK and SYGVNS. V lost 4 bases, J lost 3 bases, and 12 bases lay in between.

This chain links TRBV9 with TRBJ2-5; TRBD2 is a possible D gene (5 bases). This CDR3 spans 14 amino acids. Per germline, CDR1 SGDLS and CDR2 YYNGEE. V gave up 2 bases and J gave up 1 base, with 9 bases separating them. CDR3 loop: CASSVGGTQETQYF. The CDR3 nucleotides read TGTGCCAGCAGCGTTGGAGGCACCCAAGAGACCCAGTACTTC.

The V gene is TRBV11-3, the J gene TRBJ2-5, with D tentatively TRBD1 (6 bases). Germline V CDR1 and CDR2: SGHNT, YENEEA. The length of the CDR3 is 14 residues. V dropped 1 base and J dropped 5 bases, with 11 bases sitting between them. The CDR3 bases are TGTGCCAGCAGCTTAGGCAGGGGATCGGAGACCCAGTACTTC. It encodes CASSLGRGSETQYF.

The V call is TRBV30, the J call TRBJ2-1; 9 bases map to TRBD1. The CDR3 totals 15 residues. J was trimmed by 4 bases and V by 1 base; bases with no gene match: 5. CDR1 is GTSNPN and CDR2 is SVGIG in the germline V gene (reference sequence). The CDR3 DNA reads TGTGCCTGGAGTGCCGGGACAGGGATTTACAATGAGCAGTTCTTC. Protein product: CAWSAGTGIYNEQFF. The whole variable domain, filled in from reference TRBV30 and TRBJ2-1, reads SQTIHQWPATLVQPVGSPLSLECTVEGTSNPNLYWYRQAAGRGLQLLFYSVGIGQISSEVPQNLSASRPQDRQFILSSKKLLLSDSGFYLCAWSAGTGIYNEQFFGPGTRLTVL.